Below are 3 T cell receptor beta chains sequenced from a single sample in a study of blood T cells in healthy people across ages (dated by TCRdb to between 2014 and 2017). Preparation of the library involved 5' RACE. Sequencing took place on an Illumina HiSeq 2500. A second about 6 to 11 cycle PCR used a sample-barcoded 5' primer and a J-beta primer mix. TCRdb trimmed public reads at Q25 via fastp, called clones via MiXCR and kept in-frame beta chains. Every CDR3 protein is listed once, alongside the most common genes and DNA of its rows. The sample records hundreds of thousands of distinct CDR3 sequences, approximately 21% of which are singletons. The ten biggest clones cover 3% to 4.5% of the sample. Sequencing was done on a sample of blood. The receptors derive from a man in his 70s in good health.

The CDR3 DNA reads TGTGCCAGCAGCAAAGTCAGGGGGCTCGGATCCAGCAATCAGCCCCAGCATTTT. Encoded protein: CASSKVRGLGSSNQPQHF. The chain uses TRBV21-1 and TRBJ1-5; the D segment call TRBD1 is taken from the table without a DNA check. TRBV21-1 is a pseudogene segment. The CDR3 has 18 residues.

This rearrangement joins TRBV6-5 to TRBJ2-3; 10 nucleotides align to TRBD1. Germline trimming cut 5 bases from V and 5 bases from J; bases unmatched to any gene: 7. CDR3 length: 15 amino acids. CDR1 and CDR2 (germline): MNHEY, SVGAGI. The CDR3 DNA reads TGTGCCAGCAGTATGACAGGGGGCGCAGGAGATACGCAGTATTTT. It yields the protein CASSMTGGAGDTQYF.

There are a few counts of this clonotype. This chain uses TRBV3-1 with TRBJ2-5, with D perhaps being TRBD1 or TRBD2 (6 bases each). Trimming removed 3 bases at V and 4 bases at J, with 12 bases between. The CDR3 totals 14 residues. CDR1 is LGHDT, CDR2 YNNKEL, per germline (reference sequence). The CDR3 is CASSQEGHIETQYF. In DNA, the CDR3 is TGTGCCAGCAGCCAGGAGGGACACATAGAGACCCAGTACTTC.